Listed below are T cell receptor beta chains from one sample, sequenced in a study of neurological immune-mediated disorders. TCRdb analysed the 5' RACE reads with MiXCR anew, one entry per CDR3 protein. The repertoire consists of roughly 49,000 distinct CDR3 sequences, with roughly 13% occurring once and the leading ten covering 7% to 10%. The material sequenced was PBMCs. Receptor source: a male donor with HTLV-1-associated myelopathy (HAM/TSP). CDR3s include the opening cysteine and the closing phenylalanine or tryptophan. The order of the fields is J gene, clone size, V gene, D gene, CDR3 protein, CDR3 DNA. A D gene is named only where the DNA matches it firmly. Part of the rows lack a size; the others show once, few, many or a class for expanded clones.

>TRBJ2-5|.|TRBV7-6|TRBD2
CASSLVGGGEETQYF
TGTGCCAGCAGCTTAGTCGGCGGGGGGGAAGAGACCCAGTACTTC
>TRBJ2-6|many|TRBV5-1|.
CASSFRAPGSTGANVLTF
TGCGCCAGCAGCTTCCGGGCCCCAGGATCGACTGGGGCCAACGTCCTGACTTTC
>TRBJ1-5|.|TRBV6-1|.
CASSPRQFSNQPQHF
TGTGCCAGCAGTCCCCGACAGTTTAGCAATCAGCCCCAGCATTTT
>TRBJ2-5|many|TRBV7-9|.
CASSPGTLQETQYF
TGTGCCAGCAGCCCTGGGACACTCCAAGAGACCCAGTACTTC
>TRBJ1-1|many|TRBV12-3/TRBV12-4|.
CASSLGRRGITEAFF
TGTGCCAGCAGTTTAGGGAGGAGGGGAATCACTGAAGCTTTCTTT
>TRBJ2-3|many|TRBV2|TRBD2
CASRPSAGGTDTQYF
TGTGCCAGCAGACCGTCGGCGGGGGGTACAGATACGCAGTATTTT
>TRBJ2-7|many|TRBV5-6|TRBD1
CASSLDGTGSHEQYF
TGTGCCAGCAGCTTGGACGGGACAGGGTCCCACGAGCAGTACTTC
>TRBJ2-6|many|TRBV28|.
CASSLVLRSGANVLTF
TGTGCCAGCAGTCTAGTCCTCCGCTCTGGGGCCAACGTCCTGACTTTC
>TRBJ2-1|many|TRBV12-3/TRBV12-4|.
CASSLAGGPIYEQFF
TGTGCCAGCAGTTTAGCGGGGGGGCCTATCTATGAGCAGTTCTTC
>TRBJ2-5|many|TRBV5-6|.
CASSLRQETQYF
TGTGCCAGCAGCTTACGACAAGAGACCCAGTACTTC
>TRBJ2-5|many|TRBV20-1|TRBD2
CSASVTSGSETQYF
TGCAGTGCTAGCGTGACTAGCGGGTCAGAGACCCAGTACTTC
>TRBJ2-5|many|TRBV14|.
CASSRGTVQETQYF
TGTGCCAGCAGCCGAGGGACGGTCCAAGAGACCCAGTACTTC
>TRBJ2-4|many|TRBV28|TRBD2
CASSSGRGNIQYF
TGTGCCAGCAGTTCCGGGAGGGGGAACATTCAGTACTTC
>TRBJ2-3|.|TRBV5-1|.
CASSFYICSARVALTSTDTQYF
.
>TRBJ2-5|many|TRBV7-2|TRBD2
CASSLGSRGGQGTQYF
TGTGCCAGCAGCTTAGGATCACGGGGGGGCCAGGGGACCCAGTACTTC
>TRBJ1-1|many|TRBV5-5|TRBD1
CASSLQTGENTEAFF
TGTGCCAGCAGCTTGCAGACAGGGGAGAACACTGAAGCTTTCTTT
>TRBJ1-5|many|TRBV24-1|TRBD1
CATSDSWTGQGQPQHF
TGTGCCACCAGTGATTCTTGGACAGGTCAGGGCCAGCCCCAGCATTTT
>TRBJ1-1|many|TRBV20-1|.
CSARRRALDTEAFF
TGCAGTGCTAGAAGGAGGGCTCTAGACACTGAAGCTTTCTTT
>TRBJ1-1|.|TRBV20-1|.
CSAREGRGSTEAFF
TGCAGTGCTAGAGAGGGTCGTGGAAGCACTGAAGCTTTCTTT
>TRBJ2-4|many|TRBV7-9|.
CASGFGRGEDKNIQYF
TGTGCCAGCGGATTCGGAAGGGGCGAGGACAAAAACATTCAGTACTTC
>TRBJ1-1|many|TRBV3-2|.
CASSQVPRDSF
TGTGCCAGCAGCCAAGTTCCACGGGATTCCTTT
>TRBJ2-7|.|TRBV5-1|.
CASSLLIGGSYEQYF
TGCGCCAGCAGCTTGTTGATCGGGGGCTCCTACGAGCAGTACTTC
>TRBJ2-3|many|TRBV24-1|.
CATSLGGRGATDTQYF
TGTGCCACCAGCCTCGGAGGAAGAGGGGCCACAGATACGCAGTATTTT
>TRBJ2-4|many|TRBV20-1|.
CSAPPPGAKNIQYF
TGCAGTGCCCCCCCCCCGGGAGCCAAAAACATTCAGTACTTC
>TRBJ1-1|few|TRBV5-5|.
CASSLEEGAFF
TGTGCCAGCAGCTTGGAAGAGGGAGCTTTCTTT
>TRBJ1-2|many|TRBV12-3/TRBV12-4|TRBD1
CASSLRDRGSGYTF
TGTGCCAGCAGTTTAAGGGACAGGGGGAGCGGCTACACCTTC
>TRBJ2-1|many|TRBV12-3/TRBV12-4|TRBD1
CASSMGQGTNEQFF
TGTGCCAGCAGTATGGGACAGGGGACTAATGAGCAGTTCTTC
>TRBJ2-3|.|TRBV9|TRBD2
CASSISGGRDTQYF
TGTGCCAGCAGCATTAGCGGGGGGAGAGATACGCAGTATTTT
>TRBJ1-2|many|TRBV3-1|TRBD1
CASSVPGTGGYGYTF
TGTGCCAGCAGCGTACCCGGGACAGGGGGCTATGGCTACACCTTC
>TRBJ2-7|many|TRBV28|.
CASSSGTVEVYEQYF
TGTGCCAGCAGTTCCGGGACGGTGGAGGTGTACGAGCAGTACTTC
>TRBJ1-3|many|TRBV5-1|.
CASSLVVADSGNTIYF
TGCGCCAGCAGCTTGGTGGTAGCCGACTCTGGAAACACCATATATTTT
>TRBJ2-4|.|TRBV18|.
CASSQEGTKNIQYF
TGTGCCAGCTCGCAGGAGGGGACCAAAAACATTCAGTACTTC
>TRBJ1-2|many|TRBV5-6|.
CASSRGGENYGYTF
TGTGCCAGCAGTCGAGGGGGGGAGAACTATGGCTACACCTTC
>TRBJ1-1|many|TRBV5-1|.
CASSLNPGGTEAFF
TGCGCCAGCAGCTTGAATCCGGGGGGGACTGAAGCTTTCTTT
>TRBJ1-1|.|TRBV5-1|.
CASSLQGSEAFF
TGCGCCAGCAGCTTGCAGGGAAGTGAAGCTTTCTTT
>TRBJ2-1|many|TRBV12-3/TRBV12-4|.
CASSLWNNEQFF
TGTGCCAGCAGTTTGTGGAACAATGAGCAGTTCTTC
>TRBJ2-7|.|TRBV2|.
CASSPPESYEQHF
TGTGCCAGCAGTCCCCCCGAGAGCTACGAGCAGCACTTT
>TRBJ2-7|many|TRBV27|TRBD2
CASGLAGYEQYF
TGTGCCAGCGGCCTAGCGGGCTACGAGCAGTACTTC
>TRBJ2-7|many|TRBV10-3|.
CAITEWRDSYEQYF
TGTGCCATCACCGAGTGGCGGGACTCCTACGAGCAGTACTTC
>TRBJ1-2|many|TRBV5-1|TRBD1
CASSPGGGENGYTF
TGCGCCAGCAGCCCAGGGGGCGGGGAGAATGGCTACACCTTC